This is a list of T cell receptor beta chains from one sample in a study of T cells in Graves' hyperthyroidism and ophthalmopathy. TCRdb processed the multiplex PCR reads anew with MiXCR; each CDR3 protein has one entry. The table includes about 400,000 distinct CDR3 sequences, about a sixth detected once. Sequenced sample: blood. The receptor set was obtained from a woman aged 18-29 years with Graves' hyperthyroidism. CDR3s include the opening cysteine and the closing phenylalanine or tryptophan. Each record gives: J gene, clone size, V gene, D gene, CDR3 DNA, CDR3 protein. The D gene is left open where the match is weak. A clone size is listed for some rows: how often the clone was seen (once, few, many), or a class if it is expanded.

J gene: TRBJ1-2
clone size: NA
V gene: TRBV4-3
D gene: NA
CDR3 DNA: TGCGCCAGCAGCCGGGGCTCCGAAGGGGGCTACACCTTC
CDR3 protein: CASSRGSEGGYTF

J gene: TRBJ2-7
clone size: few
V gene: TRBV7-9
D gene: NA
CDR3 DNA: TGTGCCAGCAGCTTAGCTTCCAGGGAGCTCTCCTACGAGCAGTACTTC
CDR3 protein: CASSLASRELSYEQYF

J gene: TRBJ2-1
clone size: many
V gene: TRBV12-3/TRBV12-4
D gene: TRBD2
CDR3 DNA: TGTGCCAGCAGTTCTTGGGCGGGAGGAGGGTGGAATGAGCAGTTCTTC
CDR3 protein: CASSSWAGGGWNEQFF

J gene: TRBJ2-7
clone size: many
V gene: TRBV7-9
D gene: TRBD2
CDR3 DNA: TGTGCCAGCAGCCTCGGCAGCGGGAGCTTGTACGAGCAGTACTTC
CDR3 protein: CASSLGSGSLYEQYF

J gene: TRBJ2-7
clone size: NA
V gene: TRBV6-9
D gene: NA
CDR3 DNA: TGTGCCAGCAGTTACAGTGGGCTTGGCTACGAGCAGTACTTC
CDR3 protein: CASSYSGLGYEQYF

J gene: TRBJ1-1
clone size: few
V gene: TRBV19
D gene: NA
CDR3 DNA: TGTGCCAGTAGTATAGGTCGCGGACTGATGAACACTGAAGCTTTCTTT
CDR3 protein: CASSIGRGLMNTEAFF

J gene: TRBJ2-7
clone size: many
V gene: TRBV3-1
D gene: TRBD1
CDR3 DNA: TGTGCCAGCAGCCAAGATGGTCCGGGACAGGGCTACGAGCAGTACTTC
CDR3 protein: CASSQDGPGQGYEQYF

J gene: TRBJ2-5
clone size: many
V gene: TRBV12-3/TRBV12-4
D gene: NA
CDR3 DNA: TGTGCCAGCAGTTTGTCGGAGACCCAGTACTTC
CDR3 protein: CASSLSETQYF

J gene: TRBJ2-1
clone size: many
V gene: TRBV4-1
D gene: TRBD1
CDR3 DNA: TGCGCCAGCAGCTCACAGGGGTGGTCCGGGGACAATGAGCAGTTCTTC
CDR3 protein: CASSSQGWSGDNEQFF

J gene: TRBJ2-3
clone size: many
V gene: TRBV6-1
D gene: NA
CDR3 DNA: TGTGCCAGCAGTGAAAGTTGGGGCACAGATACGCAGTATTTT
CDR3 protein: CASSESWGTDTQYF

J gene: TRBJ2-5
clone size: many
V gene: TRBV2
D gene: TRBD2
CDR3 DNA: TGTGCCAGCGGACTAGCGGGGGCACTTGGGACCCAGTACTTC
CDR3 protein: CASGLAGALGTQYF

J gene: TRBJ2-7
clone size: many
V gene: TRBV11-2
D gene: TRBD2
CDR3 DNA: TGTGCCAGCAGCTCCAGGACTAGCGGGAGTTACGAGCAGTACTTC
CDR3 protein: CASSSRTSGSYEQYF